This T cell receptor (beta chain) is drawn from a study of T cells in localized non-small cell lung cancer. Findings and caveats of the study: Exceeding tumor, uninvolved adjacent lung had the highest T cell clonality. Heterogeneity remains possible, as sequencing covered one tumor region only.

There are a few counts of this clone. Its antigen is currently unknown. Sequence at one end of the junction differs from germline and may be a read error. The germline gives CDR1 SGHVS, CDR2 FNYEAQ. The CDR3 extends over 8 amino acids. Using immunoSEQ multiplex PCR, the repertoire was profiled, and TCRdb retains in-frame clones only, with some absent. The profile shows 20,000 to 25,000 clones, approximately 91% of them singletons. This rearrangement joins TRBV7-6 to TRBJ1-1; D gene uncertain. The sample consisted of peripheral blood, taken before any cancer treatment. This sequence was found in a male donor older than 55 with stage I lung adenocarcinoma. The CDR3 DNA is TGTGCCAGCAGCTTTACTCTCTTT. Protein sequence: CASSFTLF. Full variable domain (missing parts from reference TRBV7-6 and TRBJ1-1): GAGVSQSPRYKVTKRGQDVALRCDPISGHVSLYWYRQALGQGPEFLTYFNYEAQQDKSGLPNDRFSAERPEGSISTLTIQRTEQRDSAMYRCASSFTLFGQGTRLTVV.